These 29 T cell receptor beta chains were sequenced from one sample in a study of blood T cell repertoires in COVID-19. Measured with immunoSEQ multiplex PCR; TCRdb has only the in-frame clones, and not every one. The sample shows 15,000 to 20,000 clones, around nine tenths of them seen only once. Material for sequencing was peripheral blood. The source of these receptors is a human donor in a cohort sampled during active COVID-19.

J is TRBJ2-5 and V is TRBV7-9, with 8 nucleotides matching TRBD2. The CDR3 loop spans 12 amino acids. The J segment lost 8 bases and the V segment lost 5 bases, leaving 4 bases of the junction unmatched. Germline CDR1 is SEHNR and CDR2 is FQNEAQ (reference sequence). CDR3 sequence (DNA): TGTGCCAGCAGCCCGGGGGGGGGCACCCAGTACTTC. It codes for CASSPGGGTQYF.

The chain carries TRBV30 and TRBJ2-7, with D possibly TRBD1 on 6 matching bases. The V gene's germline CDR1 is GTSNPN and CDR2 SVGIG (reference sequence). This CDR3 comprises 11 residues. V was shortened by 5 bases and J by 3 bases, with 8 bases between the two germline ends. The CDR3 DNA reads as TGTGCCTGGGACAGGCACTACGAGCAGTACTTC. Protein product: CAWDRHYEQYF. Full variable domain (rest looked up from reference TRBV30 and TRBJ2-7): SQTIHQWPATLVQPVGSPLSLECTVEGTSNPNLYWYRQAAGRGLQLLFYSVGIGQISSEVPQNLSASRPQDRQFILSSKKLLLSDSGFYLCAWDRHYEQYFGPGTRLTVT.

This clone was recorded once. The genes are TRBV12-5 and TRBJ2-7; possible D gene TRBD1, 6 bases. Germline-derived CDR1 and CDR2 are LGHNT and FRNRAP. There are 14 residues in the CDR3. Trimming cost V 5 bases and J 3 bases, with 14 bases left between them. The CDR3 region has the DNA TGTGCTAGTGGTCTCGCTCGGACAGTCTACGAGCAGTACTTC. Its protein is CASGLARTVYEQYF.

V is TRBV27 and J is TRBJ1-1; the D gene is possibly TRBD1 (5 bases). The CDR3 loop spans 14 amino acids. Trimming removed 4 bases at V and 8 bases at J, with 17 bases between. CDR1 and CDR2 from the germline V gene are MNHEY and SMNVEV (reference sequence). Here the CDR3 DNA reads TGTGCCAGCAGTTGGTCTACAGGAACCAGAGAAGCTTTCTTT. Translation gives CASSWSTGTREAFF.

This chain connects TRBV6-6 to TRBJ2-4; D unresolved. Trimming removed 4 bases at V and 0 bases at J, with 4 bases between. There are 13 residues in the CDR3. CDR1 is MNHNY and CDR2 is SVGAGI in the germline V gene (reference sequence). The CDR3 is CASSLVAKNIQYF. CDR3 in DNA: TGTGCCAGCAGTTTAGTAGCCAAAAACATTCAGTACTTC.

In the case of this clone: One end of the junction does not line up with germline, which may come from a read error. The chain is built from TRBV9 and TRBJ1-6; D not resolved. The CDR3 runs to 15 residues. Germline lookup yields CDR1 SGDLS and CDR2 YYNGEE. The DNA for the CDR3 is TGTGCCAGCAGCGTAGTTAGCGGTAATAACTCACCCCTCCACTTT. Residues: CASSVVSGNNSPLHF.

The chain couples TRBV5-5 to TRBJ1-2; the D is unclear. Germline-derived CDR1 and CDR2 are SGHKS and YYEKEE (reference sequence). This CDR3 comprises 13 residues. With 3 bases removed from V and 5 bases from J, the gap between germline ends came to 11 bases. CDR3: CASSYDNTYGYTF. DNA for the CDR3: TGTGCCAGCAGCTATGACAACACGTATGGCTACACCTTC. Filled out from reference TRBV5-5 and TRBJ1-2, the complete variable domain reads DAGVTQSPTHLIKTRGQQVTLRCSPISGHKSVSWYQQVLGQGPQFIFQYYEKEERGRGNFPDRFSARQFPNYSSELNVNALLLGDSALYLCASSYDNTYGYTFGSGTRLTVV.

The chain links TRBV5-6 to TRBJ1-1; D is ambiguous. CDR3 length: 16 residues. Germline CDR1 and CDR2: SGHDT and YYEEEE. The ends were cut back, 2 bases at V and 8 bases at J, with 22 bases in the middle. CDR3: CASSFGVGTEDVEAFF. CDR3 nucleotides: TGTGCCAGCAGCTTTGGGGTCGGTACGGAGGACGTCGAAGCTTTCTTT. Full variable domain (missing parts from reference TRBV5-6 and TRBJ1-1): DAGVTQSPTHLIKTRGQQVTLRCSPKSGHDTVSWYQQALGQGPQFIFQYYEEEERQRGNFPDRFSGHQFPNYSSELNVNALLLGDSALYLCASSFGVGTEDVEAFFGQGTRLTVV.

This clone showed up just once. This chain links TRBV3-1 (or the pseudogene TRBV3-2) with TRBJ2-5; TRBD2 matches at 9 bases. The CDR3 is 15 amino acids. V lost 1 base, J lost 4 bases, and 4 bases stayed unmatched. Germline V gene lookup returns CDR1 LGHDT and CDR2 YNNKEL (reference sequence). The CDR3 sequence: CASSQGLAGRETQYF. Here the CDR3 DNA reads TGTGCCAGCAGCCAAGGGCTAGCGGGGCGAGAGACCCAGTACTTC.

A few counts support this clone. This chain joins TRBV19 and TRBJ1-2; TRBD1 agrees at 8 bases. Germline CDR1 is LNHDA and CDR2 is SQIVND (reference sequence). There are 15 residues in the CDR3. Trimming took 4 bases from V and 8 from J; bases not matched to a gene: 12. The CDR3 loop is CASSTDRGRGRGYTF. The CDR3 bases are TGTGCCAGTAGTACCGACAGGGGCCGAGGTAGGGGCTACACCTTC.

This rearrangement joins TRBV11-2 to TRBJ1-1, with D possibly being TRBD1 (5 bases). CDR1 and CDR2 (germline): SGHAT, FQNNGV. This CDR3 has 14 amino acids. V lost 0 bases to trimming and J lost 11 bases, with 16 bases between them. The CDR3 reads CASSLEFAGRMAFF. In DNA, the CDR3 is TGTGCCAGCAGCTTAGAATTTGCGGGGCGAATGGCTTTCTTT.

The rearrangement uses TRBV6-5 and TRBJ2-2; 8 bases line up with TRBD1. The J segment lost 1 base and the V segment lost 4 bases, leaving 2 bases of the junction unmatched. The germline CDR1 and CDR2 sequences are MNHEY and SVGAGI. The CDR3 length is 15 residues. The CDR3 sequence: CASSFGQGNTGELFF. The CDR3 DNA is TGTGCCAGCAGTTTCGGACAGGGGAACACCGGGGAGCTGTTTTTT.

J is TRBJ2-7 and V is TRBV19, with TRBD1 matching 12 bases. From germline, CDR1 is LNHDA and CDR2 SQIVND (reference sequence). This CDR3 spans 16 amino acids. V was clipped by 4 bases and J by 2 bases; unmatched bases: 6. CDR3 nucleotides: TGTGCCAGTAGTACGCCGGGACAGGGGGCTACCTACGAGCAGTACTTC. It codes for CASSTPGQGATYEQYF.

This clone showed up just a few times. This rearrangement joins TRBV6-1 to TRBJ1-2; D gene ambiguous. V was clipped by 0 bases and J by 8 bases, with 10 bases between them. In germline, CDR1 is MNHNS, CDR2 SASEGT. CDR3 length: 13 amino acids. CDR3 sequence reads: CASSEAPGYGYTF. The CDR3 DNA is TGTGCCAGCAGTGAAGCGCCGGGGTACGGCTACACCTTC.

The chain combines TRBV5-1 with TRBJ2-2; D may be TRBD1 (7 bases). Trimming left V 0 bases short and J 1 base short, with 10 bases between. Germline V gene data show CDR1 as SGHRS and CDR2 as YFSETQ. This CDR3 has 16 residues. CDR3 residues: CASSLGQGGNTGELFF. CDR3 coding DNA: TGCGCCAGCAGCTTGGGGCAGGGGGGGAACACCGGGGAGCTGTTTTTT.

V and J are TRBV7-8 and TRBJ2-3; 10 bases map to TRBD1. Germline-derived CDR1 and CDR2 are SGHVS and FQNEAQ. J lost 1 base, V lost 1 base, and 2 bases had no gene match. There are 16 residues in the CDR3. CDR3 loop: CASSLVGTGGTDTQYF. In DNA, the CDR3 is TGTGCCAGCAGCTTAGTTGGGACAGGGGGCACAGATACGCAGTATTTT.

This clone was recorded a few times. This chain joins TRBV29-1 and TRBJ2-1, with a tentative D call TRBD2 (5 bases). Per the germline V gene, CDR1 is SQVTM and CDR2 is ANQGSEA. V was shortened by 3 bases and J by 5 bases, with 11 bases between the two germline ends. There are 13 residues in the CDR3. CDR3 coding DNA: TGCAGCGTTGAGCTGGACTCGAACAATGAGCAGTTCTTC. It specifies CSVELDSNNEQFF.

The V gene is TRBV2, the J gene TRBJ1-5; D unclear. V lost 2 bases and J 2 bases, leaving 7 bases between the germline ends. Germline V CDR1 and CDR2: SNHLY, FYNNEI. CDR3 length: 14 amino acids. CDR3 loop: CASSEMTRNQPQHF. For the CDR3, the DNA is TGTGCCAGCAGTGAAATGACTCGCAATCAGCCCCAGCATTTT. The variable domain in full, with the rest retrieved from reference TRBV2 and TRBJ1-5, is EPEVTQTPSHQVTQMGQEVILRCVPISNHLYFYWYRQILGQKVEFLVSFYNNEISEKSEIFDDQFSVERPDGSNFTLKIRSTKLEDSAMYFCASSEMTRNQPQHFGDGTRLSIL.

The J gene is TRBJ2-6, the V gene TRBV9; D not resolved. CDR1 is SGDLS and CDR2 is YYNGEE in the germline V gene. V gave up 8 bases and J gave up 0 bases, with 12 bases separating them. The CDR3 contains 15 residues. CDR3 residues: CASTHQASGANVLTF. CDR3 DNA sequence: TGTGCCAGTACCCACCAGGCCTCTGGGGCCAACGTCCTGACTTTC.

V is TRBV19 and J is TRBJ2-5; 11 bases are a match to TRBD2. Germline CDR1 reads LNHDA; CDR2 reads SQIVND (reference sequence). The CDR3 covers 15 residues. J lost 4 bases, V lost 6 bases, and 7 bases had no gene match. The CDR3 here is CASRSVAGGRETQYF. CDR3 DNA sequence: TGTGCCAGTAGGTCCGTAGCGGGGGGGCGAGAGACCCAGTACTTC.

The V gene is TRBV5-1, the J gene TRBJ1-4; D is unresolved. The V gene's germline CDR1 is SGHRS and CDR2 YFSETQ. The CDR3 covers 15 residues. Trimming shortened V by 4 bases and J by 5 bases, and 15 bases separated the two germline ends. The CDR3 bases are TGCGCCAGCAGCCCACCGGCGGGAAAGAATGAAAAACTGTTTTTT. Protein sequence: CASSPPAGKNEKLFF.

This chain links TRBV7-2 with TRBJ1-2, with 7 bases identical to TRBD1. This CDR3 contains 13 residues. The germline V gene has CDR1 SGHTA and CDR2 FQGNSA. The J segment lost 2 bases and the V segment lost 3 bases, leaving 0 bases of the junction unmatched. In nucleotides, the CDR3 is TGTGCCAGCAGCTTGGGACAGAACTATGGCTACACCTTC. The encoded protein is CASSLGQNYGYTF.

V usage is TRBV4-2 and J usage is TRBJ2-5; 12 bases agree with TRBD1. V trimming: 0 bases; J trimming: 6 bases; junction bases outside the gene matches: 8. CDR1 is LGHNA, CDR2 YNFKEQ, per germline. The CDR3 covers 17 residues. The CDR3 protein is CASSQDRGTGGFKTQYF. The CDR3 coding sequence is TGTGCCAGCAGCCAAGATCGCGGGACAGGGGGCTTCAAGACCCAGTACTTC.

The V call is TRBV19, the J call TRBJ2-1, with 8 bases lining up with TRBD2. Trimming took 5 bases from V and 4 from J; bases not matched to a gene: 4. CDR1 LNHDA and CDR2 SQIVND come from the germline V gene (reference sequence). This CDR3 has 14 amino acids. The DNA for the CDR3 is TGTGCCAGTAGTTTAACTAGCGGTTACAATGAGCAGTTCTTC. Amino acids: CASSLTSGYNEQFF.

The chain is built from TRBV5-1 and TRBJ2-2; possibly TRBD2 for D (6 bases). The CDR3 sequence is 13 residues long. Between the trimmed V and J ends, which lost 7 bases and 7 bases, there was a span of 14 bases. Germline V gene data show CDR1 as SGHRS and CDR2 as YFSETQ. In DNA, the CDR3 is TGCGCCAGCCGGAGGGAATCGGGCGGGGAGCTGTTTTTT. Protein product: CASRRESGGELFF.

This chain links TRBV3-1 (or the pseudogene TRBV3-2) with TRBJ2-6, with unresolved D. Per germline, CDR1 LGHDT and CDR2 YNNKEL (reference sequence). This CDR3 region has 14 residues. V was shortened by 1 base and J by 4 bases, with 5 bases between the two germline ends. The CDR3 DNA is TGTGCCAGCAGCCAAGGAGCCGGGGCCAACGTCCTGACTTTC. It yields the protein CASSQGAGANVLTF.

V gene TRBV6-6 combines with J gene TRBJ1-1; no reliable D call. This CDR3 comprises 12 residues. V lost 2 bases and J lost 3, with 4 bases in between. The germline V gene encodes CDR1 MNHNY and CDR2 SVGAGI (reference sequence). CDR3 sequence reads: CASSYTDTEAFF. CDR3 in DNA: TGTGCCAGCAGTTACACGGACACTGAAGCTTTCTTT.

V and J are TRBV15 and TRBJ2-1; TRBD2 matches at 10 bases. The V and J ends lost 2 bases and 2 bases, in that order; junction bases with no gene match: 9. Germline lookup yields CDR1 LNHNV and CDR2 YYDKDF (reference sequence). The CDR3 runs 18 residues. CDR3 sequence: CATSRLPPGLAAYNEQFF. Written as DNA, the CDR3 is TGTGCCACCAGCAGACTACCGCCTGGACTAGCGGCCTACAATGAGCAGTTCTTC.

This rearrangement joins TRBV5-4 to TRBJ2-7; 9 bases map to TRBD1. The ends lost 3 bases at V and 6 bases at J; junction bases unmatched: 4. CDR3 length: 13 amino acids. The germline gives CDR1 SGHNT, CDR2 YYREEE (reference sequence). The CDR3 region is CASSSDRGGEQYF. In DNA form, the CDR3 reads TGTGCCAGCAGCTCCGACAGGGGGGGCGAGCAGTACTTC.